The 14 T cell receptor beta chains below were found in one sample sequenced in a study of shared clonotypes between healthy human individuals. Only in-frame clones appear in the TCRdb table, and some are missing; sequencing was by immunoSEQ multiplex PCR. This table has roughly 700,000 clones, 90% appearing once. The sample consisted of memory CD8+ T cells from PBMCs. The subset here: CD45RO+ cells pooled with CCR7-negative TemRA cells. The receptor set was obtained from a man aged 18 to 29 in good health. Some clones in this sample may be carry-over from other donors' samples.

The chain is built from TRBV5-4 and TRBJ2-7; TRBD1 aligns across 11 bases. V lost 4 bases to trimming and J lost 2 bases; unmatched junction nucleotides: 5. This CDR3 comprises 15 residues. Germline lookup yields CDR1 SGHNT and CDR2 YYREEE (reference sequence). The chain's CDR3 is CASSADRGRPYEQYF. As DNA, the CDR3 is TGTGCCAGCAGCGCGGACAGGGGGCGGCCCTACGAGCAGTACTTC.

Worth noting for this clone: The same CDR3 arises from other DNA sequences in this sample as well. The rearrangement links TRBV27 to TRBJ1-4; D remains unclear. The germline gives CDR1 MNHEY, CDR2 SMNVEV (reference sequence). This CDR3 comprises 14 residues. V was cut by 2 bases and J by 0 bases, with 4 bases left in between. The CDR3 DNA reads TGTGCCAGCAGTTTAAGAGCAACTAATGAAAAACTGTTTTTT. Protein: CASSLRATNEKLFF.

This chain joins TRBV10-3 and TRBJ2-1, with 7 nucleotides matching TRBD2. V dropped 4 bases and J dropped 0; count of bases not matched to a gene: 3. The germline V gene has CDR1 ENHRY and CDR2 SYGVKD. The CDR3 runs 15 residues. The CDR3 region has the DNA TGTGCCATCAGTGGGACTAGTCCCTCCTACAATGAGCAGTTCTTC. Protein: CAISGTSPSYNEQFF.

The V gene is TRBV5-1, the J gene TRBJ2-5, with D perhaps given as TRBD1 or TRBD2 (5 bases each). CDR3 length equals 14 residues. Trimming pared 1 base from V and 9 bases from J, leaving 16 bases between. Germline values: CDR1 SGHRS, CDR2 YFSETQ. CDR3 sequence reads: CASSLLGRESPQYF. As DNA, the CDR3 is TGCGCCAGCAGCTTGTTAGGCAGGGAGTCTCCCCAGTACTTC. Complete variable domain (other parts from reference TRBV5-1 and TRBJ2-5): KAGVTQTPRYLIKTRGQQVTLSCSPISGHRSVSWYQQTPGQGLQFLFEYFSETQRNKGNFPGRFSGRQFSNSRSEMNVSTLELGDSALYLCASSLLGRESPQYFGPGTRLLVL.

This chain uses TRBV7-9 with TRBJ1-2; possible D gene TRBD1, 5 bases. V was trimmed by 2 bases and J by 10 bases, leaving 14 bases between them. This CDR3 has 13 amino acids. CDR1 is SEHNR and CDR2 is FQNEAQ in the germline V gene (reference sequence). CDR3 sequence reads: CASSLTGAPDYTF. The CDR3 nucleotides read TGTGCCAGCAGCTTAACCGGGGCTCCCGACTACACCTTC.

The rearrangement joins TRBV7-2 to TRBJ2-1; TRBD2 matches 10 bases. V lost 5 bases, J lost 4 bases, and 8 bases stayed unmatched. This CDR3 comprises 16 residues. Germline V gives CDR1 SGHTA, CDR2 FQGNSA. The CDR3 DNA sequence: TGTGCCAGCAGCGCCCACGGGACTAGCGAATACAATGAGCAGTTCTTC. Its protein is CASSAHGTSEYNEQFF.

CDR3 in DNA: TGTGCCAGCAGCTTAGTCATAGGAATCTCTGGAAACACCATATATTTT. Translation gives CASSLVIGISGNTIYF. The chain joins TRBV11-2 to TRBJ1-3, with D uncertain. This CDR3 contains 16 residues. Germline V gene lookup returns CDR1 SGHAT and CDR2 FQNNGV. V shed 1 base and J shed 0 bases, with 10 bases lying between them.

V usage is TRBV7-6 and J usage is TRBJ2-7; 7 bases agree with TRBD1. This CDR3 is built from 17 residues. From germline, CDR1 is SGHVS and CDR2 FNYEAQ. J lost 7 bases, V lost 5 bases, and 20 bases had no gene match. CDR3: CASSTRTGPGPWFEQYF. The DNA for the CDR3 is TGTGCCAGCAGCACGAGGACAGGTCCGGGACCCTGGTTTGAGCAGTACTTC.

The chain recombines TRBV4-3 with TRBJ2-5, with D possibly being TRBD2 (6 bases). V was pared by 5 bases and J by 11 bases, with 18 bases between. Looked up from germline, CDR1 is LGHNA and CDR2 is YSLEER. The CDR3 has 13 amino acids. CDR3 sequence reads: CASSYSEGGEQYF. The CDR3 DNA follows: TGCGCCAGCAGCTACAGTGAGGGAGGTGAGCAGTACTTC.

This chain joins TRBV19 and TRBJ1-1; no clear D gene. From germline, CDR1 is LNHDA and CDR2 SQIVND (reference sequence). V was cut by 5 bases and J by 0 bases, with 10 bases left in between. The length of the CDR3 is 14 residues. The CDR3 DNA sequence: TGTGCCAGTAGTGGAAGGGTGATGAACACTGAAGCTTTCTTT. Residues: CASSGRVMNTEAFF.

This clone came up once. The chain employs TRBV27 and TRBJ1-2; D call uncertain. The CDR3 loop spans 15 amino acids. V lost 6 bases and J lost 4, with 18 bases in between. Germline values: CDR1 MNHEY, CDR2 SMNVEV (reference sequence). The DNA of the CDR3 is TGTGCCAGCAGCCCTACCGGCTGGCGGAGCTATGGCTACACCTTC. Translation gives CASSPTGWRSYGYTF.

The V call is TRBV19, the J call TRBJ1-1, with D uncertain. The germline V and J ends were trimmed by 1 base and 1 base, with 10 bases remaining between them. Per germline, CDR1 LNHDA and CDR2 SQIVND (reference sequence). This CDR3 region has 15 residues. The CDR3 region is CASSIGFLGNTEAFF. The DNA of the CDR3 is TGTGCCAGTAGTATAGGCTTCCTTGGGAACACTGAAGCTTTCTTT.

Points on this clone: With only one base between it and a far larger clone, this is likely a read error. The chain links TRBV5-8 to TRBJ1-2; 7 positions match TRBD1. The CDR3 consists of 13 residues. V was clipped by 3 bases and J by 4 bases; unmatched bases: 3. CDR1 is SGHTS, CDR2 YDEGEE, per germline. CDR3 DNA sequence: TGTGCCAGCAGCTCGGGACAGATCTATGGCTACACCTTC. Residues: CASSSGQIYGYTF. The full variable domain, completed using reference TRBV5-8 and TRBJ1-2, is EAGVTQSPTHLIKTRGQQATLRCSPISGHTSVYWYQQALGLGLQFLLWYDEGEERNRGNFPPRFSGRQFPNYSSELNVNALELEDSALYLCASSSGQIYGYTFGSGTRLTVV.

This rearrangement joins TRBV7-9 to TRBJ2-5; D is unclear. This CDR3 comprises 13 residues. V was trimmed by 5 bases and J by 5 bases, leaving 12 bases between them. Germline V gene data show CDR1 as SEHNR and CDR2 as FQNEAQ (reference sequence). CDR3 in amino acids: CASSPSREETQYF. The CDR3 DNA sequence: TGTGCCAGCAGCCCCAGCAGAGAGGAGACCCAGTACTTC.